This T cell receptor (beta chain) was observed in a study of blood T cell repertoires in COVID-19. At the level of the study: Samples of COVID-19 (acute and convalescent) were obtained from the United States, Italy and Spain.

The assay was immunoSEQ multiplex PCR, and TCRdb's table has in-frame clones only and misses some. The table includes approximately 170,000 clones, roughly 85% detected once. Trimming stripped 4 bases from V and 0 bases from J, with 14 bases between. Per germline, CDR1 SGHRS and CDR2 YFSETQ. The CDR3 length is 16 residues. The source is a woman aged 80 or older with active or convalescent COVID-19. The gene calls are TRBV5-1 and TRBJ1-5; D possibly corresponds to TRBD1 (6 bases). The specimen was peripheral blood. The CDR3 spells CASSIGGPNSNQPQHF. CDR3 nucleotide sequence: TGCGCCAGCAGCATCGGGGGGCCGAATAGCAATCAGCCCCAGCATTTT.